The T cell receptor beta chain described here comes from a study of sequential checkpoint blockade in melanoma. Study summary: Arm A got nivolumab then ipilimumab; arm B the reverse, 1:1. After both sequences, patients received maintenance nivolumab.

TCRdb's table, derived via immunoSEQ multiplex PCR, lists solely in-frame clones and lacks some. The data show about 20,000 clones, around 82% seen once. Comment on this clone: Its ends do not fully match the called genes, so a read error is possible.

Specified treatment: randomized to nivolumab then ipilimumab (arm A) or the reverse (arm B). No patient had prior DNA-damaging chemotherapy. Live CD3+CD8+ CD19− CD56− cells were sorted from PBMCs. The CDR3 spans 16 residues. Germline V lookup: CDR1 LNHNV, CDR2 YYDKDF (reference sequence). This sequence originates from a human donor with melanoma. The genes are TRBV15 and TRBJ1-4, with D perhaps matching TRBD1 (6 bases). The sequencing used CD8+ T cells sorted from blood (inferred from file names), collected from a patient given nivolumab and ipilimumab in sequence. The CDR3 spells CVTHCRGSLRSEKLFF. The CDR3 DNA reads as TGTGTCACCCATTGCAGGGGAAGTTTACGTAGTGAAAAACTGTTTTTT.